Each of the 7 T cell receptor beta chains below was sequenced from the same sample in a study of T cells in Graves' hyperthyroidism and ophthalmopathy. TCR beta CDR3 region amplification was performed from RNA transcripts. An initial round of RT-PCR targeting the TCR CDR3 relied on the HTBI primer set. TCRdb reanalysed the multiplex PCR reads using MiXCR and keeps one entry per CDR3 protein. This table holds fewer than 250,000 distinct CDR3 sequences, 24% found once. What was sequenced was blood. Receptor source: a woman between 40 and 55 years old with Graves' ophthalmopathy.

This chain joins TRBV5-1 and TRBJ2-7; D uncertain. This CDR3 has 14 amino acids. Germline V lookup: CDR1 SGHRS, CDR2 YFSETQ. V lost 1 base and J lost 1, with 9 bases in between. The CDR3 is CASSLYSYSYEQYF. In DNA, the CDR3 is TGCGCCAGCAGCTTGTACAGTTATTCCTACGAGCAGTACTTC.

Here the CDR3 reads CASSLVGEDYGYTF. The DNA for the CDR3 is TGTGCCAGCAGCTTAGTCGGCGAAGACTATGGCTACACCTTC. V usage is TRBV7-9 and J usage is TRBJ1-2; no clear D. V was shortened by 1 base and J by 3 bases, with 9 bases between the two germline ends. Germline loops: CDR1 SEHNR, CDR2 FQNEAQ (reference sequence). This CDR3 region has 14 residues.

This clonotype occurred many times. The V call is TRBV20-1, the J call TRBJ2-7; D is undetermined. The CDR3 has 12 residues. V lost 2 bases and J 3 bases, leaving 8 bases between the germline ends. Germline values: CDR1 DFQATT, CDR2 SNEGSKA (reference sequence). CDR3 nucleotides: TGCAGTGCTAGATTAGACGGCTACGAGCAGTACTTC. Encoded protein: CSARLDGYEQYF.

At least ten counts were recorded for this clonotype. This sequence joins TRBV6-5 and TRBJ1-1, with 10 bases lining up with TRBD1. The germline V gene has CDR1 MNHEY and CDR2 SVGAGI. The V and J ends lost 4 bases and 1 base, in that order; junction bases with no gene match: 0. This CDR3 region has 14 residues. CDR3 DNA sequence: TGTGCCAGCAGTTGGGACAGGGGGAACACTGAAGCTTTCTTT. Its protein is CASSWDRGNTEAFF.

This clonotype was seen many times. This chain links TRBV4-2 with TRBJ2-7; TRBD2 matches at 9 bases. The length of the CDR3 is 16 residues. In germline, CDR1 is LGHNA, CDR2 YNFKEQ. V was pared by 7 bases and J by 4 bases, with 14 bases of the junction left unmatched. The CDR3 protein is CASKNAAGGGRYEQYF. The CDR3 region has the DNA TGTGCCAGCAAGAATGCGGCGGGAGGGGGGAGGTACGAGCAGTACTTC.

This clonotype was picked up a small number of times. The chain is built from TRBV19 and TRBJ2-7; D possibly corresponds to TRBD2 (6 bases). V was pared by 6 bases and J by 2 bases, with 14 bases between. CDR3 length: 14 residues. Per germline, CDR1 LNHDA and CDR2 SQIVND (reference sequence). The CDR3 sequence: CASSRGDGPYEQYF. The CDR3 DNA sequence: TGTGCCAGTAGCCGCGGGGACGGTCCCTACGAGCAGTACTTC.

At least ten counts were recorded for this clonotype. The chain joins TRBV28 to TRBJ2-7, with 8 bases identical to TRBD1. There are 14 residues in the CDR3. The V and J ends lost 7 bases and 2 bases, in that order; junction bases with no gene match: 7. Looked up from germline, CDR1 is MDHEN and CDR2 is SYDVKM. The DNA of the CDR3 is TGTGCCAGCACCTCCGTCAGGGGGCCCTACGAGCAGTACTTC. Amino acid sequence: CASTSVRGPYEQYF.